This record concerns one T cell receptor beta chain sequence. Its antigen remains unidentified. A read error may produce the germline difference seen at one junction end. Amplification yielded TCR beta CDR3 regions, with RNA transcripts as the source. TCR CDR3 underwent first-round RT-PCR with the HTBI primer set. TCRdb passed the multiplex PCR reads through MiXCR, listing each CDR3 protein once. Of 700,000 or so distinct CDR3 sequences in the sample, 15% to 20% were seen once. The sample is drawn from a study of T cells in Graves' hyperthyroidism and ophthalmopathy. An absence of ophthalmopathy progression within 18 months meant stable Graves' hyperthyroidism. The CDR3 length is 10 residues. Germline CDR1 is MNHNS and CDR2 is SASEGT. General observations from the study: Before onset, ophthalmopathy was predicted by the model a median about six months earlier.

Material for sequencing was blood. The sequence was collected from a man between 18 and 29 years old with Graves' hyperthyroidism. The chain joins TRBV6-1 to TRBJ2-5; D call uncertain. CDR3: CAGRLETQYF. The CDR3 DNA reads TGTGCCGGCAGGTTGGAGACCCAGTACTTC.